The 30 T cell receptor beta chains below all came from one sample that was sequenced in a study of tumor-infiltrating lymphocytes in primary liver carcinoma. Making TCR beta cDNA involved around 540 ng total RNA and a constant-region primer. Modified slightly, ARM-PCR produced TCR beta libraries over three nested multiplex PCR rounds. Both of the initial two PCR rounds ran for around 9 cycles and employed TRBV1-TRBV30 forward primers alongside a C-beta reverse primer. MiXCR, applied by TCRdb to the multiplex PCR reads, yields one record per CDR3 protein. The data hold some 110,000 distinct CDR3 sequences, with 64% observed a single time. Each 20-30 mg portion of unsorted bulk tissue served as the source for co-extraction of RNA and DNA. The sample comprised liver tumor tissue from sampling region 3. The subset is: tumor region T3, left-lateral pole. Receptors originate from a woman aged 55-70 years with primary liver carcinoma and hepatitis B virus infection.

This rearrangement joins TRBV28 to TRBJ2-7; the D gene could be TRBD1 or TRBD2 (5 bases each). CDR3 length equals 16 residues. V gave up 6 bases and J gave up 6 bases, with 24 bases separating them. The germline gives CDR1 MDHEN, CDR2 SYDVKM. The CDR3 loop is CASSLPPGRCLGEQYF. The CDR3 nucleotides read TGTGCCAGCAGCCTACCGCCGGGACGGTGCCTCGGCGAGCAGTACTTC. Variable domain in full (rest from reference TRBV28 and TRBJ2-7): DVKVTQSSRYLVKRTGEKVFLECVQDMDHENMFWYRQDPGLGLRLIYFSYDVKMKEKGDIPEGYSVSREKKERFSLILESASTNQTSMYLCASSLPPGRCLGEQYFGPGTRLTVT.

By share, this clonotype ranks as medium-sized. The chain joins TRBV11-3 to TRBJ2-5; TRBD1 matches 10 bases. Per the germline V gene, CDR1 is SGHNT and CDR2 is YENEEA. The V gene end was trimmed by 5 bases and the J gene end by 4 bases; junction bases not matched to a gene: 4. The CDR3 is 14 residues long. CDR3 sequence reads: CASSRDRGRETQYF. The CDR3 DNA reads as TGTGCCAGCAGCCGAGACAGGGGGCGAGAGACCCAGTACTTC.

This clonotype appeared many times. The chain joins TRBV29-1 to TRBJ2-7; 8 nucleotides agree with TRBD2. Germline loops: CDR1 SQVTM, CDR2 ANQGSEA. The CDR3 is 15 amino acids. The trim removed 7 bases at V and 0 bases at J, leaving 11 bases unmatched. DNA for the CDR3: TGCAGCGGCCGCGGGGGGCCCACCACCTCCTACGAGCAGTACTTC. Its protein product is CSGRGGPTTSYEQYF.

Ten or more counts support this clonotype. The chain combines TRBV5-6 with TRBJ1-5, with D uncertain. Looked up from germline, CDR1 is SGHDT and CDR2 is YYEEEE. V gave up 2 bases and J gave up 3 bases, with 12 bases separating them. The CDR3 is 15 amino acids. CDR3 amino acids: CASSLFAQPNQPQHF. In DNA, the CDR3 is TGTGCCAGCAGCTTATTTGCACAACCCAATCAGCCCCAGCATTTT.

The chain has TRBV30 and TRBJ2-7, with 7 bases aligning to TRBD1. Per the germline V gene, CDR1 is GTSNPN and CDR2 is SVGIG (reference sequence). The ends lost 0 bases at V and 5 bases at J; junction bases unmatched: 13. The CDR3 spans 16 residues. For the CDR3, the DNA is TGTGCCTGGAGTGTAAAGTCAGGGGGTGTTAAAAACGAGCAGTACTTC. Amino acids: CAWSVKSGGVKNEQYF.

This clonotype appeared a few times. A much larger clone differs by one base, so this may be a read error. J is TRBJ1-1 and V is TRBV6-5, with D possibly TRBD1 on 6 matching bases. V lost 7 bases to trimming and J lost 4 bases, with 16 bases between them. The germline gives CDR1 MNHEY, CDR2 SVGAGI. CDR3 length equals 14 residues. The DNA for the CDR3 is TGTGCCAGCAAAAAAGGGGGAGCCTCCACTGAAGCTTTCTTT. The encoded protein is CASKKGGASTEAFF.

The chain has TRBV11-3 and TRBJ1-3, with TRBD1 matching 7 bases. The CDR3 has 17 residues. Germline CDR1 and CDR2: SGHNT and YENEEA. V lost 6 bases to trimming and J lost 5 bases; unmatched junction nucleotides: 16. The CDR3 protein is CASRTTGAFTPRNTIYF. CDR3 nucleotide sequence: TGTGCCAGCAGGACCACAGGGGCTTTCACTCCTAGAAACACCATATATTTT.

This clonotype was detected only a few times. This may come from a read error, since a much larger clone is one base off. The CDR3: CASSLFQGNTEAFF. CDR3 bases: TGTGCCAGCAGCTTATTTCAGGGTAACACTGAAGCTTTCTTT. This chain joins TRBV5-6 and TRBJ1-1, with D perhaps matching TRBD1 (5 bases). Germline-derived CDR1 and CDR2 are SGHDT and YYEEEE. Trimming removed 2 bases at V and 2 bases at J, with 10 bases between. This CDR3 comprises 14 residues.

This clonotype was seen repeatedly, ten times or more. The CDR3 nucleotides read TGCAGCGTTGAAGGCCACAGCAGCTCCTACGAGCAGTACTTC. Translating it yields CSVEGHSSSYEQYF. The V and J genes are TRBV29-1 and TRBJ2-7; the D is unclear. The CDR3 is 14 residues long. V was shortened by 1 base and J by 0 bases, with 10 bases between the two germline ends. Germline V gene lookup returns CDR1 SQVTM and CDR2 ANQGSEA.

This clonotype was seen at least ten times. The chain joins TRBV4-1 to TRBJ1-5, with D perhaps TRBD1 (6 bases). Trimming left V 0 bases short and J 6 bases short, with 18 bases between. The CDR3 extends over 17 amino acids. Per germline, CDR1 MGHRA and CDR2 YSYEKL. CDR3 amino acids: CASSQEGGHRVRQPQHF. The CDR3 coding sequence is TGCGCCAGCAGCCAAGAAGGGGGACATCGGGTCCGTCAGCCCCAGCATTTT.

This clonotype was detected a few times. The V and J genes are TRBV11-2 and TRBJ1-2; D not certain. V was clipped by 8 bases and J by 6 bases, with 16 bases between them. This CDR3 is 13 amino acids long. The germline CDR1 and CDR2 sequences are SGHAT and FQNNGV. Written as DNA, the CDR3 is TGTGCCAGCGGCCCCGATAGGGTGGATGGCTACACCTTC. It is translated as CASGPDRVDGYTF.

The chain's CDR3 is CSVEPSGSSDTQYF. DNA of the CDR3: TGCAGCGTTGAACCTAGCGGGAGCTCGGATACGCAGTATTTT. The chain uses TRBV29-1 and TRBJ2-3, with 10 positions matching TRBD2. V lost 2 bases to trimming and J lost 6 bases; unmatched junction nucleotides: 5. The germline gives CDR1 SQVTM, CDR2 ANQGSEA. This CDR3 is 14 amino acids long.

In this sample, this clonotype turned up a few times. The rearrangement links TRBV6-6 to TRBJ2-7, with TRBD2 matching over 7 bases. There are 13 residues in the CDR3. Germline-derived CDR1 and CDR2 are MNHNY and SVGAGI (reference sequence). The V segment lost 6 bases and the J segment 2 bases; nucleotides outside the gene matches: 4. In DNA, the CDR3 is TGTGCCAGCAGGGGGGGGTCAACCTACGAGCAGTACTTC. Its protein is CASRGGSTYEQYF.

Regarding this clonotype: A read error may account for a junction end that differs from germline. J is TRBJ1-5 and V is TRBV24-1; the D is unclear. The CDR3 covers 13 residues. CDR1 and CDR2 from the germline V gene are KGHDR and SFDVKD. The DNA of the CDR3 is TGTGCCATCAGTGATTTAGGACGGCCCCTCCAGCATTTT. This encodes CAISDLGRPLQHF.

This clonotype was seen repeatedly, ten times or more. The V gene is TRBV6-5, the J gene TRBJ1-1; D might be TRBD1 (6 bases). This CDR3 contains 11 residues. V was pared by 4 bases and J by 7 bases, with 7 bases between. Germline assignment: CDR1 MNHEY and CDR2 SVGAGI. The DNA of the CDR3 is TGTGCCAGCAGTTTGGACAGTGAAGCTTTCTTT. It translates to CASSLDSEAFF.

In its sample, this clonotype was seen a few times. The chain joins TRBV5-8 to TRBJ2-1; D is unresolved. CDR3 length: 18 residues. CDR1 SGHTS and CDR2 YDEGEE come from the germline V gene. V was trimmed by 0 bases and J by 7 bases, leaving 23 bases between them. The CDR3 nucleotides read TGTGCCAGCAGCTTGGGGGCTGCGAGCGATTCGGGCAGGAATGAGCAGTTCTTC. Amino acid sequence: CASSLGAASDSGRNEQFF.

This clonotype was seen a few times. Here the CDR3 omits its conserved ending phenylalanine or tryptophan, so a read error is the likely source. The chain links TRBV11-2 to TRBJ2-5; D perhaps matches TRBD2 (5 bases). V lost 9 bases, J lost 7 bases, and 18 bases lay in between. The V gene's germline CDR1 is SGHAT and CDR2 FQNNGV. CDR3 length equals 13 residues. The CDR3 nucleotides are TGTGCCAGTAGTCCCAATTTTGCGGGGACCCAGTACCTC. Residues: CASSPNFAGTQYL.

The sample holds one count of this clonotype. This may be a read error, as it is one base from a much larger clone. The V gene is TRBV5-6, the J gene TRBJ2-1; TRBD2 agrees at 8 bases. Unmatched junction bases numbered 7, after V lost 4 bases and J lost 4 bases. This CDR3 is 15 amino acids long. CDR1 is SGHDT and CDR2 is YYEEEE in the germline V gene. CDR3 DNA: TGTGCCAGCAGCATGGAGCTAGCGGGTTACAATGAGCAGTTCTTC. Translated, it gives CASSMELAGYNEQFF.

The chain recombines TRBV7-6 with TRBJ2-5; possible D gene TRBD1, 6 bases. In germline, CDR1 is SGHVS, CDR2 FNYEAQ. The CDR3 loop spans 15 amino acids. V lost 3 bases, J lost 5 bases, and 16 bases lay in between. CDR3 sequence reads: CASSFLAGAGETQYF. CDR3 DNA sequence: TGTGCCAGCAGCTTTTTGGCAGGGGCTGGGGAGACCCAGTACTTC.

There are a few counts of this clonotype. A junction boundary mismatches the germline segment, possibly from a read error. This chain uses TRBV11-2 with TRBJ2-3; the D is unclear. The length of the CDR3 is 13 residues. CDR1 and CDR2 (germline): SGHAT, FQNNGV. The CDR3 bases are TGTGCCTGCAGTTTAGAACGAGGAGATACGCAGTATTTT. It specifies CACSLERGDTQYF.

Comment on this clonotype: Its ends do not fully match the called genes, so a read error is possible. J is TRBJ1-1 and V is TRBV29-1, with a possible D match to TRBD1 (6 bases). Per germline, CDR1 SQVTM and CDR2 ANQGSEA. The length of the CDR3 is 13 residues. CDR3 DNA: TGCGGCGTTGGGGTGGGGGGCGAGACTGAAGCCTTCTTT. Its protein product is CGVGVGGETEAFF. Full variable domain (outside the CDR3, taken from reference TRBV29-1 and TRBJ1-1): SAVISQKPSRDICQRGTSLTIQCQVDSQVTMMFWYRQQPGQSLTLIATANQGSEATYESGFVIDKFPISRPNLTFSTLTVSNMSPEDSSIYLCGVGVGGETEAFFGQGTRLTVV.

To note about this clonotype: Lacking the conserved final phenylalanine or tryptophan, this CDR3 likely reflects a read error. In DNA, the CDR3 is TGTGCCAGCTCAGGGAACTCTGGGGCCAACGTCCTGACTATC. Encoded protein: CASSGNSGANVLTI. The chain employs TRBV18 and TRBJ2-6; D remains ambiguous. CDR1 is KGHSH and CDR2 is LQKENI in the germline V gene. The CDR3 contains 14 residues. Trimming took 5 bases from V and 0 from J, leaving 5 bases between them.

As for this clonotype: This may arise from a read error, as a much more abundant clone is one base away. This chain uses TRBV10-2 with TRBJ2-3, with D perhaps matching TRBD2 (6 bases). V was shortened by 7 bases and J by 4 bases, with 12 bases between the two germline ends. The germline gives CDR1 WSHSY, CDR2 SAAADI. The CDR3 is 13 amino acids. CDR3 loop: CASKLAAPDTQYF. The CDR3 DNA reads as TGCGCCAGCAAACTAGCCGCCCCAGATACGCAGTATTTT.

This clonotype was seen ten or more times. The rearrangement joins TRBV29-1 to TRBJ2-3; D is uncertain. The CDR3 loop spans 13 amino acids. Trimming took off 6 bases at V and 0 bases at J, with 10 bases between the two ends. In germline, CDR1 is SQVTM, CDR2 ANQGSEA. The chain's CDR3 is CSVDPTSTDTQYF. The CDR3 bases are TGCAGCGTCGACCCAACTAGCACAGATACGCAGTATTTT.

The gene calls are TRBV6-2 or TRBV6-3 and TRBJ1-5; D call uncertain. Germline CDR1 MNHEY, CDR2 SVGEGT. Deletions cut 4 bases from V and 4 bases from J, with 17 bases between. CDR3 length: 16 residues. Here the CDR3 reads CASSCAQRKGNQPQHF. CDR3 coding DNA: TGTGCCAGCAGTTGCGCCCAGAGGAAGGGTAATCAGCCCCAGCATTTT.

Turning to this clonotype: This may be a read error: a much more frequent sequence differs by one nucleotide. The chain is built from TRBV7-9 and TRBJ2-5; D ambiguous. Trimming removed 2 bases from V and 5 bases from J, with 9 bases in between. CDR3 length: 13 amino acids. Germline loops: CDR1 SEHNR, CDR2 FQNEAQ (reference sequence). CDR3 region: CASSLRQCETQYF. As DNA, the CDR3 is TGTGCCAGCAGCTTACGTCAGTGTGAGACCCAGTACTTC.

Details on this clonotype: Relative to the germline gene, one junction end is altered; a read error may explain this. The chain links TRBV11-3 to TRBJ2-1; TRBD1 aligns across 7 bases. CDR1 is SGHNT and CDR2 is YENEEA in the germline V gene. The CDR3 totals 17 residues. The CDR3 bases are TGTGCCAACAGCTTAGGTCAGGGGGAGTGGGGTGTCTATGAGCAGTTCTTC. Protein product: CANSLGQGEWGVYEQFF.

This clonotype was counted once. Compared with germline, one end of the junction differs, possibly owing to a read error. CDR3 sequence: CSVPAGTGDTEASF. CDR3 in DNA: TGCAGCGTACCCGCCGGGACAGGGGACACTGAAGCTTCCTTT. The V call is TRBV29-1, the J call TRBJ1-1, with TRBD1 matching 10 bases. This CDR3 contains 14 residues. Germline lookup yields CDR1 SQVTM and CDR2 ANQGSEA.

This clonotype was seen ten or more times. The chain couples TRBV6-5 to TRBJ2-1, with TRBD2 identical over 7 bases. Germline lookup yields CDR1 MNHEY and CDR2 SVGAGI. The CDR3 has 14 residues. J lost 7 bases, V lost 4 bases, and 7 bases had no gene match. CDR3 nucleotide sequence: TGTGCCAGCAGTTCGGCGGGAGTGGGAAATGAGCAGTTCTTC. This sequence encodes CASSSAGVGNEQFF.

As for this clonotype: The germline gene is not matched at one end of the junction; a read error may be the cause. This rearrangement joins TRBV29-1 to TRBJ1-1, with a tentative D call TRBD1 (5 bases). This CDR3 spans 15 amino acids. Germline V gives CDR1 SQVTM, CDR2 ANQGSEA. CDR3 amino acids: CSVETFIRVNTEGFF. The DNA for the CDR3 is TGCAGCGTTGAAACCTTTATCAGGGTGAACACTGAAGGTTTCTTT.